This T cell receptor beta chain comes out of a study of T cell repertoires in cytomegalovirus infection. Study in general: Evidence of both CMV infection and a matching HLA type came from public TCR beta signatures.

This clonotype was recorded many times. The CDR3 length is 15 residues. Deletions cut 0 bases from V and 4 bases from J, with 9 bases between. The germline V gene has CDR1 LGHNT and CDR2 FRNRAP. Using its own MiXCR run on the reads, TCRdb lists one record per CDR3 protein. The sample has around 350,000 distinct CDR3 sequences, roughly 20% seen once; the top ten hold around 8.6%. The receptor was derived from a human donor in good health (CMV status not recorded). Some clones in this sample may be carry-over from other donors' samples. Material: PBMCs. V gene TRBV12-5 combines with J gene TRBJ2-2; no clear D gene. The CDR3 nucleotides read TGTGCTAGTGGTTTGGTCCTCCACACCACCGGGGAGCTGTTTTTT. Amino acid sequence: CASGLVLHTTGELFF.